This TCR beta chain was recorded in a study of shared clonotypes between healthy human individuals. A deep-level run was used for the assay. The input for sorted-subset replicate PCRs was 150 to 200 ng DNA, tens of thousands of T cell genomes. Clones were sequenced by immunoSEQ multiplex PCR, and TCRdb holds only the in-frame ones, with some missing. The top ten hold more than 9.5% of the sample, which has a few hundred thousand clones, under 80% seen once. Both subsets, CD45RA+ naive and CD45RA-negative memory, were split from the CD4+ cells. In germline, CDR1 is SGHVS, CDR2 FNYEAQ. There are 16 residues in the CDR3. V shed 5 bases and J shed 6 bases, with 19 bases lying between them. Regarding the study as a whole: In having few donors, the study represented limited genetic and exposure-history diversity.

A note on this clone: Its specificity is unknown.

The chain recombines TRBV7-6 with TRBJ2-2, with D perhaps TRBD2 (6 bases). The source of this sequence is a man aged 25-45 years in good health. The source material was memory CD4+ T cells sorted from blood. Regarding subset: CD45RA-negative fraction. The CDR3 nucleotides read TGTGCCAGCAGCGGTAGCGGAACCCTGGTCCCCGGGGAGCTGTTTTTT. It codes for CASSGSGTLVPGELFF.